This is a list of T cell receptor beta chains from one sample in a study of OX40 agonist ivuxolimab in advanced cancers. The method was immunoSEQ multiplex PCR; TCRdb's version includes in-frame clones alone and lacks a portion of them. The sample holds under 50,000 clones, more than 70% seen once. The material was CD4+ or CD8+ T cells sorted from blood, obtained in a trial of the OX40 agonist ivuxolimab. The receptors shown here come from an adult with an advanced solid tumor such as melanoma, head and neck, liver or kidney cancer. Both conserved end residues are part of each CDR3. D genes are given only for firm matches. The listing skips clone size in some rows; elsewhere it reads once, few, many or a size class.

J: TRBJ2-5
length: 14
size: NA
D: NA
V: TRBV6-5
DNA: TGTGCCAGCAGTTACTCTCGACTAGGGGAGACCCAGTACTTC
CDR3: CASSYSRLGETQYF

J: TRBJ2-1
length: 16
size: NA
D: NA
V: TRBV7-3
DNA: TGTGCCAGCAGCTCTGGGCGGAACTCCTCCTACAATGAGCAGTTCTTC
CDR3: CASSSGRNSSYNEQFF

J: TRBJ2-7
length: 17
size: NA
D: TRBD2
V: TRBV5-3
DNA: TGTGCCAGAAGCTTGGTCGGACTAGCGGGAGTAATCTACGAGCAGTACTTC
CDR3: CARSLVGLAGVIYEQYF

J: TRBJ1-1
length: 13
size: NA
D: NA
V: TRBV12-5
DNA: TGTGCTAGTGGTTTTGGGAGACACACTGAAGCTTTCTTT
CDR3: CASGFGRHTEAFF

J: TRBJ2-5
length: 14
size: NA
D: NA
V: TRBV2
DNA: TGTGCCAGCAGTGTAGGACACATGGGCGAGACCCAGTACTTC
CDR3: CASSVGHMGETQYF

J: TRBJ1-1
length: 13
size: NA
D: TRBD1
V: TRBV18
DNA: TGTGCCAGCTCCTCCCGACAGGGAGCCGAAGCTTTCTTT
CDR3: CASSSRQGAEAFF

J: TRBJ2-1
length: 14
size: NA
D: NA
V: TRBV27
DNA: TGTGCCAGCAGCTCCCTAGCGTACTACAATGGGCAGTTCTTC
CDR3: CASSSLAYYNGQFF

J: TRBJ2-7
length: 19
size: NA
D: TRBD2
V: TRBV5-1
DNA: TGCGCCAGCAGCTTGGAGGGTGGGACTAGCGGGAGGGCCTGGAATGAGCAGTACTTC
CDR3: CASSLEGGTSGRAWNEQYF

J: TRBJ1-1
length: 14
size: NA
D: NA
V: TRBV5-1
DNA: TGCGCCAGCAGCTTGCAACGGGGGAACACTGAAGCTTTCTTT
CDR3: CASSLQRGNTEAFF

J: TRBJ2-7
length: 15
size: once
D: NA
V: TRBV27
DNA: TGTGCCAGCAGCCTCAGGGGGGGCCTCTTCTACGAGCAGTACTTC
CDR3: CASSLRGGLFYEQYF

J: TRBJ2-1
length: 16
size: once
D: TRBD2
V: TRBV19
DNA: TGTGCCAGTAGTACTCAGCGGGGGAGCTCCTACAATGAGCAGTTCTTC
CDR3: CASSTQRGSSYNEQFF

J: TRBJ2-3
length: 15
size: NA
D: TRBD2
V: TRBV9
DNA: TGTGCCAGCAGCCAAATAGTAGCGGGAACAGATACGCAGTATTTT
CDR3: CASSQIVAGTDTQYF

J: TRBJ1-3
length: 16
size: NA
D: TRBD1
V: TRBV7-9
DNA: TGTGCCAGCAGCAGCGGACAGGGCATCTCTGGAAACACCATATATTTT
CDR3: CASSSGQGISGNTIYF

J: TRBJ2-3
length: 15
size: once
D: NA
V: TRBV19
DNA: TGTGCCAGTTCGAATCGTCCTAGAAGTGCAGATACGCAGTATTTT
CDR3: CASSNRPRSADTQYF

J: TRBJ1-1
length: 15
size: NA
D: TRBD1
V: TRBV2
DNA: TGTGCCAGCAGTGTCGCCGCGACAGGGTCCACTGAAGCTTTCTTT
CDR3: CASSVAATGSTEAFF

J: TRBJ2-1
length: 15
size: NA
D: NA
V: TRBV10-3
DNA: TGTGCCATCAGTGAGAGGTCTAGCCCACAAAATGAGCAGTTCTTC
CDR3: CAISERSSPQNEQFF

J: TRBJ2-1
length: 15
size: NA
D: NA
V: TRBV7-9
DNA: TGTGCCAGCAGCTTAGCAAGCAGGTTTTACAATGAGCAGTTCTTC
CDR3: CASSLASRFYNEQFF

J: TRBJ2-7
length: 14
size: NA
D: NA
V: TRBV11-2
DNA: TGTGCCAGCAGCCCCTTGGTAGAGGACTACGAGCAGTACTTC
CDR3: CASSPLVEDYEQYF

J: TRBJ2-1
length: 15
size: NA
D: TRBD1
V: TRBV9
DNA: TGTGCCAGCAGCGCTTCGGGACAGGAGAACAATGAGCAGTTCTTC
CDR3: CASSASGQENNEQFF

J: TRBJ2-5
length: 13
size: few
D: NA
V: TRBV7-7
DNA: TGTGCCAGCAGCTTAGGATTTGAAGAGACCCAGTACTTC
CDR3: CASSLGFEETQYF

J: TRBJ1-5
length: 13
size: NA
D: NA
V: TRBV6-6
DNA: TGTGCCAGCACCATAAAGGTGTTACAGCCCCAGCATTTT
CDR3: CASTIKVLQPQHF

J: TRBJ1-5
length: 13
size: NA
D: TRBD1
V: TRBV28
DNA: TGTGCCAGTCAGGGGGCGAACAATCAGCCCCAGCATTTT
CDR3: CASQGANNQPQHF

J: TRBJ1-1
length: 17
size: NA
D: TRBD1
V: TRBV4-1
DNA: TGCGCCAGCAGCCGATACACCGCCGACAGGGGAGGGACTGAAGCTTTCTTT
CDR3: CASSRYTADRGGTEAFF

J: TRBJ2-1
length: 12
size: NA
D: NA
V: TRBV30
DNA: TGTGCCTGGAGTGTGATATACAATGAGCAGTTCTTC
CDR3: CAWSVIYNEQFF

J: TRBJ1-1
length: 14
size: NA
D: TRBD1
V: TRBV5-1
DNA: TGCGCCAGCAGCACAGATGGACAGGCGACTGAAGCTTTCTTT
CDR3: CASSTDGQATEAFF

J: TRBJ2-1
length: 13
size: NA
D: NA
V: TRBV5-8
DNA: TGTGCCAGCAGCTCGGACTACCTCAATGAGCAGTTCTTC
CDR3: CASSSDYLNEQFF

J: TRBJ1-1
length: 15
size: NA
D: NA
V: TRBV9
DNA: TGTGCCAGCAGCGTAGAGGGCAGTAGGAACACTGAAGCTTTCTTT
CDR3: CASSVEGSRNTEAFF

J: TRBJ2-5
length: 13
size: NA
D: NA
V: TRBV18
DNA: TGTGCCAGCTCACCACCGGGCAGCGAGACCCAGTACTTC
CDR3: CASSPPGSETQYF

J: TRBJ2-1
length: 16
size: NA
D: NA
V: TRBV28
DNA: TGTGCCAGCAGTTCCTTGAAGGCGGGGTCCTACAATGAGCAGTTCTTC
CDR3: CASSSLKAGSYNEQFF